This T cell receptor (beta chain) was retrieved from a study of T cell repertoires in MIS-A myocarditis. TCRdb keeps only in-frame clones here, not all; method: immunoSEQ multiplex PCR. Of 10,000 to 12,000 clones in the sample, roughly 83% are singletons; the top ten hold approximately 30%. Germline V gene sequence: CDR1 KGHSH, CDR2 LQKENI. Trimming took 5 bases from V and 6 from J, leaving 16 bases between them. This CDR3 contains 14 residues. The receptor's source is a man in his late teens or twenties with fulminant myocarditis from multisystem inflammatory syndrome in adults (MIS-A) after COVID-19. V usage is TRBV18 and J usage is TRBJ1-1, with TRBD1 as a possible D gene (6 bases). The sample was right ventricle heart tissue obtained at autopsy. Here the CDR3 reads CASSKPPGAPEAFF. The CDR3, as DNA: TGTGCCAGCTCAAAACCGCCGGGGGCTCCTGAAGCTTTCTTT.